These 9 T cell receptor beta chains originate from one sample sequenced in a study of radiotherapy plus CTLA-4 blockade in lung cancer. The table came from immunoSEQ multiplex PCR; TCRdb's copy has only in-frame clones and leaves some out. Found here are 55,000 to 65,000 clones, roughly 76% of them singletons; the top ten hold about 3.1%. The source was peripheral blood, collected from a patient treated with radiotherapy plus ipilimumab. The receptors shown here come from a human donor with non-small cell lung cancer who had a complete response to radiotherapy plus ipilimumab.

The chain recombines TRBV5-1 with TRBJ1-5; 9 bases agree with TRBD1. CDR1 SGHRS and CDR2 YFSETQ come from the germline V gene. V was pared by 4 bases and J by 6 bases, with 5 bases of the junction left unmatched. CDR3 length: 14 residues. The DNA of the CDR3 is TGCGCCAGCAGCACGACAGGGGGTGGTCAGCCCCAGCATTTT. Amino acid sequence: CASSTTGGGQPQHF.

This clone was seen only a few times. J is TRBJ1-1 and V is TRBV28; D uncertain. Germline-derived CDR1 and CDR2 are MDHEN and SYDVKM. The CDR3 is made up of 18 amino acids. The V end lost 1 base, the J end lost 0 bases, and 18 bases lay between the germline ends. The CDR3 nucleotides are TGTGCCAGCAGTTTATATTTGGGAGCCTACGGCATGAACACTGAAGCTTTCTTT. Translated, it gives CASSLYLGAYGMNTEAFF.

A few counts support this clone. J is TRBJ2-7 and V is TRBV6-5; D possibly corresponds to TRBD2 (6 bases). CDR3 size: 14 residues. V gave up 5 bases and J gave up 4 bases, with 15 bases separating them. Per the germline V gene, CDR1 is MNHEY and CDR2 is SVGAGI. This chain's CDR3 is CASSVGAEGYEQYF. CDR3 bases: TGTGCCAGCAGTGTTGGGGCGGAGGGGTACGAGCAGTACTTC.

The rearrangement uses TRBV10-2 and TRBJ2-4; 12 bases match TRBD2. Losses at the gene ends were 2 bases for V and 1 base for J; bases not matched to a gene: 6. This CDR3 is 18 amino acids long. Germline loops: CDR1 WSHSY, CDR2 SAAADI. CDR3 bases: TGCGCCAGCAGTGAGCTAGCGGGGGGGTCCTTTGCCAAAAACATTCAGTACTTC. This sequence encodes CASSELAGGSFAKNIQYF.

V is TRBV29-1 and J is TRBJ2-5; a weak D match, TRBD1 (5 bases). This CDR3 has 13 residues. V was shortened by 3 bases and J by 5 bases, with 13 bases between the two germline ends. Germline-derived CDR1 and CDR2 are SQVTM and ANQGSEA. The CDR3 DNA follows: TGCAGCGTTGATGAAGGGGTTGGGGAGACCCAGTACTTC. Encoded protein: CSVDEGVGETQYF. Variable domain in full (rest from reference TRBV29-1 and TRBJ2-5): SAVISQKPSRDICQRGTSLTIQCQVDSQVTMMFWYRQQPGQSLTLIATANQGSEATYESGFVIDKFPISRPNLTFSTLTVSNMSPEDSSIYLCSVDEGVGETQYFGPGTRLLVL.

CDR3 loop: CASSRGGLAGTSGANVLTF. The CDR3 DNA is TGTGCCAGCAGCCGAGGGGGACTAGCGGGAACCTCTGGGGCCAACGTCCTGACTTTC. The chain is built from TRBV7-3 and TRBJ2-6, with 13 nucleotides matching TRBD2. V was pared by 5 bases and J by 0 bases, with 7 bases of the junction left unmatched. The length of the CDR3 is 19 residues. CDR1 SGHTA and CDR2 FQGTGA come from the germline V gene.

V is TRBV6-5 and J is TRBJ2-7; 7 bases are a match to TRBD1. The germline gives CDR1 MNHEY, CDR2 SVGAGI. The CDR3 is 15 amino acids. Trimming took 3 bases from V and 0 from J; bases not matched to a gene: 5. The CDR3 loop is CASSYQTGSSYEQYF. As DNA, the CDR3 is TGTGCCAGCAGTTATCAGACAGGGTCCTCCTACGAGCAGTACTTC.

This clone was seen more than once but under ten times. V usage is TRBV19 and J usage is TRBJ2-6; TRBD2 might be the D (6 bases). Germline CDR1 and CDR2: LNHDA and SQIVND (reference sequence). The V and J ends lost 3 bases and 3 bases respectively, with 6 bases between them. The CDR3 contains 14 residues. The CDR3 DNA is TGTGCCAGTAGTATGGGGGGTGGGGCCAACGTCCTGACTTTC. Its translation: CASSMGGGANVLTF.

The V call is TRBV5-1, the J call TRBJ2-1, with D perhaps matching TRBD2 (7 bases). Germline loops: CDR1 SGHRS, CDR2 YFSETQ. The CDR3 runs to 15 residues. Trimming removed 6 bases at V and 6 bases at J, with 19 bases between. CDR3 protein: CASIGGATRGNEQFF. For the CDR3, the DNA is TGCGCCAGCATTGGGGGGGCCACTCGGGGCAATGAGCAGTTCTTC.